Below are 32 T cell receptor beta chains sequenced from a single sample in a study of T cells in localized non-small cell lung cancer. Repertoires were generated with immunoSEQ multiplex PCR, while TCRdb's copy carries only in-frame clones and drops some. The table includes tens of thousands of clones, 80% to 90% detected once. The sequenced sample was peripheral blood, obtained before any cancer treatment. All receptors come from a woman aged 35-70 years with stage I lung adenocarcinoma.

The chain links TRBV19 to TRBJ2-1; D is unclear. Germline lookup yields CDR1 LNHDA and CDR2 SQIVND (reference sequence). The CDR3 contains 10 residues. The CDR3 loop reads CGLGGNEQFF. The CDR3 nucleotides read TGTGGCTTGGGCGGCAATGAGCAGTTCTTC.

The CDR3 here is CSVHWGGKNTEAFF. The CDR3, as DNA: TGCAGCGTTCATTGGGGAGGGAAAAACACTGAAGCTTTCTTT. The chain is built from TRBV29-1 and TRBJ1-1; D is unresolved. This CDR3 spans 14 amino acids. V was clipped by 5 bases and J by 2 bases, with 15 bases between them. Germline V gives CDR1 SQVTM, CDR2 ANQGSEA. Complete variable domain (other parts from reference TRBV29-1 and TRBJ1-1): SAVISQKPSRDICQRGTSLTIQCQVDSQVTMMFWYRQQPGQSLTLIATANQGSEATYESGFVIDKFPISRPNLTFSTLTVSNMSPEDSSIYLCSVHWGGKNTEAFFGQGTRLTVV.

CDR3 nucleotides: TGTGCCAGCAATCCCTGGGCTAGCGTCACAGATACGCAGTATTTT. Its translation is CASNPWASVTDTQYF. The rearrangement uses TRBV27 and TRBJ2-3; tentative D call: TRBD2 (6 bases). The CDR3 sequence is 15 residues long. V was pared by 7 bases and J by 2 bases, with 16 bases between. Per the germline V gene, CDR1 is MNHEY and CDR2 is SMNVEV (reference sequence).

The chain combines TRBV29-1 with TRBJ1-1; D gene uncertain. This CDR3 is 14 amino acids long. V dropped 1 base and J dropped 1 base, with 10 bases sitting between them. CDR1 and CDR2 (germline): SQVTM, ANQGSEA. The CDR3 here is CSVEARHRNTEAFF. CDR3 sequence (DNA): TGCAGCGTTGAAGCCCGGCACAGGAACACTGAAGCTTTCTTT.

The J gene is TRBJ2-7, the V gene TRBV7-9, with 10 bases identical to TRBD1. Germline V gene lookup returns CDR1 SEHNR and CDR2 FQNEAQ (reference sequence). This CDR3 has 18 residues. Unmatched junction bases numbered 15, after V lost 5 bases and J lost 2 bases. This CDR3 is CASSEDRGGLFGAYEQYF. DNA for the CDR3: TGTGCCAGCAGCGAGGACAGGGGGGGACTCTTTGGGGCCTACGAGCAGTACTTC.

This clone was recorded once. V gene TRBV6-1 combines with J gene TRBJ2-7; 7 bases line up with TRBD1. CDR1 is MNHNS and CDR2 is SASEGT in the germline V gene. V trimming: 6 bases; J trimming: 6 bases; junction bases outside the gene matches: 8. This CDR3 has 13 amino acids. CDR3 nucleotide sequence: TGTGCCAGCAGCCTACAGGGGTTTAGCGAGCAGTACTTC. Its translation: CASSLQGFSEQYF.

The CDR3 DNA is TGTGCCATCAGGGCTACTAGCGGGAGAGTCTACAATGAGCAGTTCTTC. Protein sequence: CAIRATSGRVYNEQFF. The V call is TRBV10-3, the J call TRBJ2-1; TRBD2 matches at 11 bases. CDR1 is ENHRY, CDR2 SYGVKD, per germline. This CDR3 has 16 residues. V shed 6 bases, J shed 3 bases, and the junction held 7 bases outside the gene matches.

V usage is TRBV14 and J usage is TRBJ1-1; perhaps TRBD1 as D (5 bases). This CDR3 contains 14 residues. Trimming took off 4 bases at V and 5 bases at J, with 14 bases between the two ends. Germline V gene sequence: CDR1 SGHDN, CDR2 FVKESK. This CDR3 is CASSPQGVGTEAFF. CDR3 sequence (DNA): TGTGCCAGCAGCCCCCAGGGAGTTGGGACTGAAGCTTTCTTT.

This chain uses TRBV30 with TRBJ1-5; a weak D match, TRBD1 (5 bases). Germline V gene data show CDR1 as GTSNPN and CDR2 as SVGIG (reference sequence). The ends were cut back, 1 base at V and 4 bases at J, with 8 bases in the middle. The CDR3 contains 13 residues. The CDR3 here is CAWSGKGNQPQHF. The CDR3 region has the DNA TGTGCCTGGAGTGGGAAGGGGAATCAGCCCCAGCATTTT.

The chain uses TRBV5-1 and TRBJ2-1; 7 nucleotides line up with TRBD1. Germline V gives CDR1 SGHRS, CDR2 YFSETQ. V dropped 0 bases and J dropped 1; count of bases not matched to a gene: 4. The CDR3 spans 16 residues. CDR3 bases: TGCGCCAGCAGCTTGGGACAGGGTGGATCCTACAATGAGCAGTTCTTC. This encodes CASSLGQGGSYNEQFF.

This sequence joins TRBV9 and TRBJ2-2; 10 bases are shared with TRBD2. The CDR3 has 15 amino acids. In germline, CDR1 is SGDLS, CDR2 YYNGEE. J lost 1 base, V lost 3 bases, and 0 bases had no gene match. The CDR3 nucleotides read TGTGCCAGCAGCGCTAGCGGGGGGAACACCGGGGAGCTGTTTTTT. It yields the protein CASSASGGNTGELFF.

The CDR3 loop is CASSFSGGTRVETQYF. In DNA form, the CDR3 reads TGTGCCAGCAGCTTTAGCGGGGGGACTAGGGTCGAGACCCAGTACTTC. This rearrangement joins TRBV11-2 to TRBJ2-5, with 10 positions matching TRBD2. J was trimmed by 5 bases and V by 3 bases; bases with no gene match: 9. The germline gives CDR1 SGHAT, CDR2 FQNNGV. The CDR3 is made up of 16 amino acids.

The chain is built from TRBV7-2 and TRBJ1-3; perhaps TRBD1 as D (5 bases). The germline V and J ends were trimmed by 1 base and 0 bases, with 16 bases remaining between them. The CDR3 is 18 amino acids. CDR1 SGHTA and CDR2 FQGNSA come from the germline V gene. The CDR3 loop reads CASSLVGAGINSGNTIYF. CDR3 DNA sequence: TGTGCCAGCAGCTTAGTTGGGGCAGGGATTAACTCTGGAAACACCATATATTTT.

V gene TRBV27 combines with J gene TRBJ2-7, with 7 bases that match TRBD1. Per the germline V gene, CDR1 is MNHEY and CDR2 is SMNVEV (reference sequence). The CDR3 is made up of 13 amino acids. Trimming removed 7 bases from V and 1 base from J; junction bases left unmatched: 4. CDR3: CASMVTGSYEQYF. CDR3 bases: TGTGCCAGCATGGTGACAGGGTCCTACGAGCAGTACTTC.

This sequence joins TRBV6-5 and TRBJ2-7; no clear D gene. Trimming pared 4 bases from V and 5 bases from J, leaving 18 bases between. The CDR3 sequence is 15 residues long. Germline V CDR1 and CDR2: MNHEY, SVGAGI. The CDR3 here is CASSFGPRSGHEQYF. The CDR3 DNA reads as TGTGCCAGCAGTTTCGGCCCGAGGAGTGGGCACGAGCAGTACTTC.

The genes are TRBV19 and TRBJ2-3; D is possibly TRBD2 (6 bases). The CDR3 is 14 amino acids. Trimming took off 8 bases at V and 4 bases at J, with 16 bases between the two ends. Germline CDR1 and CDR2: LNHDA and SQIVND (reference sequence). The chain's CDR3 is CASSPRRAPDTQYF. The CDR3 region has the DNA TGTGCCAGTTCCCCCAGGAGGGCTCCAGATACGCAGTATTTT.

Concerning this clone: Compared with germline, one end of the junction differs, possibly owing to a read error. This chain connects TRBV5-5 to TRBJ2-7, with D perhaps TRBD2 (5 bases). This CDR3 is built from 17 residues. Germline CDR1 and CDR2: SGHKS and YYEKEE (reference sequence). Here the CDR3 reads CASSLAQQGRGLYEQCF. In nucleotides, the CDR3 is TGTGCCAGCAGCTTGGCCCAACAAGGGAGAGGACTCTACGAGCAGTGCTTC.

The V call is TRBV5-6, the J call TRBJ2-4, with D possibly matching TRBD1 (5 bases). Germline CDR1 is SGHDT and CDR2 is YYEEEE. The CDR3 sequence is 14 residues long. Trimming pared 4 bases from V and 6 bases from J, leaving 14 bases between. The CDR3 DNA reads TGTGCCAGCAGCCGTGGCCTTCAGGGAAACATTCAGTACTTC. Its translation: CASSRGLQGNIQYF.

This clone was seen a single time. This chain links TRBV28 with TRBJ2-3; D is uncertain. The germline CDR1 and CDR2 sequences are MDHEN and SYDVKM. This CDR3 is 12 amino acids long. CDR3 loop: CSTISSTDTQYF. The CDR3 nucleotides are TGTTCCACTATTTCTAGCACAGATACGCAGTATTTT.

The chain recombines TRBV10-3 with TRBJ1-1, with 8 bases matching TRBD1. Germline CDR1 reads ENHRY; CDR2 reads SYGVKD. The CDR3 is made up of 13 amino acids. The J segment lost 1 base and the V segment lost 11 bases, leaving 6 bases of the junction unmatched. The DNA of the CDR3 is TGTGCCGGGTCGACAGGGGAGAACACTGAAGCTTTCTTT. Translated, it gives CAGSTGENTEAFF.

The V and J genes are TRBV11-2 and TRBJ2-1, with D uncertain. V lost 4 bases and J 0 bases, leaving 4 bases between the germline ends. The germline V gene has CDR1 SGHAT and CDR2 FQNNGV. The CDR3 length is 13 residues. CDR3 in amino acids: CASSSSSYNEQFF. The CDR3 region has the DNA TGTGCCAGCAGCTCCTCCTCCTACAATGAGCAGTTCTTC.

The chain recombines TRBV19 with TRBJ2-5; the D gene is possibly TRBD2 (7 bases). Germline values: CDR1 LNHDA, CDR2 SQIVND (reference sequence). The CDR3 is 16 residues long. The V end lost 5 bases, the J end lost 2 bases, and 18 bases lay between the germline ends. The DNA of the CDR3 is TGTGCCAGTAGTCAATGGGGGGGGGCACTACAAGAGACCCAGTACTTC. Protein: CASSQWGGALQETQYF.

This clone has a single count. The rearrangement uses TRBV28 and TRBJ2-5, with 10 bases fitting TRBD2. Per germline, CDR1 MDHEN and CDR2 SYDVKM. With 2 bases clipped from V and 4 bases from J, the junction kept 4 bases outside the gene matches. This CDR3 contains 15 residues. Written as DNA, the CDR3 is TGTGCCAGCAGTTTAAGCCTAGCGGGAGTAGAGACCCAGTACTTC. It is translated as CASSLSLAGVETQYF.

In DNA form, the CDR3 reads TGTGCCAGCCGGGAAAAAGGCAATGAGCAGTTCTTC. Translation gives CASREKGNEQFF. V and J are TRBV19 and TRBJ2-1; tentative D call: TRBD2 (5 bases). Germline values: CDR1 LNHDA, CDR2 SQIVND (reference sequence). The CDR3 runs to 12 residues. Trimming shortened V by 9 bases and J by 6 bases, and 12 bases separated the two germline ends.

V and J are TRBV7-9 and TRBJ2-5; TRBD1 matches 8 bases. Germline CDR1 SEHNR, CDR2 FQNEAQ (reference sequence). The junction had 4 bases not matched to a gene; V was cut back by 3 bases and J by 1 base. The CDR3 spans 15 residues. CDR3: CASSLDRAIQETQYF. CDR3 sequence (DNA): TGTGCCAGCAGCTTGGACAGGGCCATCCAAGAGACCCAGTACTTC.

This rearrangement joins TRBV4-1 to TRBJ2-3; D unresolved. CDR3 length: 14 amino acids. CDR1 and CDR2 from the germline V gene are MGHRA and YSYEKL. Deletions cut 1 base from V and 2 bases from J, with 7 bases between. CDR3 in amino acids: CASSQGPDTDTQYF. CDR3 sequence (DNA): TGCGCCAGCAGCCAAGGACCCGACACAGATACGCAGTATTTT.

The chain has TRBV11-3 and TRBJ2-1, with 10 bases matching TRBD2. Germline V CDR1 and CDR2: SGHNT, YENEEA. The J segment lost 9 bases and the V segment lost 6 bases, leaving 11 bases of the junction unmatched. The length of the CDR3 is 15 residues. As DNA, the CDR3 is TGTGCCAGCAGAAAGGGGGGGACTAGCGATCCTGAGCAGTTCTTC. It specifies CASRKGGTSDPEQFF.

The rearrangement joins TRBV20-1 to TRBJ1-1; TRBD1 matches 7 bases. This CDR3 has 10 residues. CDR1 DFQATT and CDR2 SNEGSKA come from the germline V gene (reference sequence). Unmatched junction bases numbered 0, after V lost 3 bases and J lost 8 bases. CDR3 sequence reads: CSARDREAFF. The CDR3 coding sequence is TGCAGTGCTAGGGACAGGGAAGCTTTCTTT.

This chain connects TRBV15 to TRBJ2-2; a weak D match, TRBD1 (5 bases). This CDR3 contains 14 residues. With 1 base removed from V and 5 bases from J, the gap between germline ends came to 8 bases. CDR1 and CDR2 from the germline V gene are LNHNV and YYDKDF (reference sequence). The DNA of the CDR3 is TGTGCCACCAGCAGAGGGGGCGGAACCGGGGAGCTGTTTTTT. Translating gives CATSRGGGTGELFF.

CDR3 coding DNA: TGTGCCAGCAGTTTAGGGCGAGCCTTTGATATGGGCACTGAAGCTTTCTTT. Protein sequence: CASSLGRAFDMGTEAFF. The gene calls are TRBV28 and TRBJ1-1; D not resolved. CDR1 and CDR2 from the germline V gene are MDHEN and SYDVKM. The CDR3 length is 17 residues. V lost 2 bases to trimming and J lost 4 bases, with 20 bases between them.

The chain has TRBV5-1 and TRBJ2-1; D gene unclear. The CDR3 is made up of 13 amino acids. Trimming cost V 0 bases and J 6 bases, with 7 bases left between them. CDR1 is SGHRS, CDR2 YFSETQ, per germline. CDR3 coding DNA: TGCGCCAGCAGCTTGGAAGTCTTCAATGAGCAGTTCTTC. Amino acids: CASSLEVFNEQFF.

CDR3 sequence (DNA): TGTGCCAGCAGTGAAAACAGGGGTACGAACAATGAGCAGTTCTTC. It translates to CASSENRGTNNEQFF. This chain connects TRBV28 to TRBJ2-1; 7 bases are shared with TRBD1. CDR1 is MDHEN and CDR2 is SYDVKM in the germline V gene. J gave up 5 bases and V 5 bases, and 9 bases lay outside the gene matches. The CDR3 is 15 amino acids.